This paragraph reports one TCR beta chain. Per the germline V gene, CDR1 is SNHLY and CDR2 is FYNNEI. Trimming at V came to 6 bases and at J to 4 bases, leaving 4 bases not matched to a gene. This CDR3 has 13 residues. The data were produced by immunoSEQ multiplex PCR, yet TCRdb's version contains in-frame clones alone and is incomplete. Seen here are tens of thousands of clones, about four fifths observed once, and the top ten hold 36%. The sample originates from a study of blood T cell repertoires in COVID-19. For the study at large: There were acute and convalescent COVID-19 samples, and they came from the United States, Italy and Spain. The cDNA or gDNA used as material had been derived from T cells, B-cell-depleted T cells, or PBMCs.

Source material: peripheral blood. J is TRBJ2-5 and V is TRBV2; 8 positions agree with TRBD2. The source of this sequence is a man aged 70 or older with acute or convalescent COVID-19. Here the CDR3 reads CASRGLGGETQYF. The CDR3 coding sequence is TGTGCCAGCAGGGGACTAGGAGGAGAGACCCAGTACTTC.